Given below is one T cell receptor beta chain in context. This sample was taken from a study of Ad26.COV2.S vaccination and SARS-CoV-2 variants. Trimming cost V 2 bases and J 6 bases, with 10 bases left between them. CDR3 size: 14 residues. Germline lookup yields CDR1 KGHSH and CDR2 LQKENI. Treatment described: 15 to 20 received Ad26.COV2.S at low or high dose, single or two shots; 5 received placebo; per-sample allocation not given. Specimen acquisition occurred on day 63 following the initial vaccine or placebo injection. Clones were read by immunoSEQ multiplex PCR, and TCRdb kept only the in-frame ones, dropping some. The sample yields roughly 700,000 clones, around 90% seen once.

This TCR came from a person aged 18-65 years who received the Ad26.COV2.S COVID-19 vaccine or a placebo. The chain is built from TRBV18 and TRBJ2-2; the D gene is possibly TRBD2 (5 bases). This material consisted of peripheral blood, taken in a trial of Ad26.COV2.S vaccine versus placebo. CDR3 in amino acids: CASSPSEGAGELFF. The CDR3 nucleotides are TGTGCCAGCTCACCATCCGAGGGAGCCGGGGAGCTGTTTTTT.